The clone carrying this T cell receptor (beta chain) was counted only a few times. As yet, its antigen is unknown. The data were obtained in a study of T cell repertoires in cytomegalovirus infection. TCRdb fed the reads into MiXCR, producing one record per CDR3 protein. Found here are 800,000 to 950,000 distinct CDR3 sequences, 30% to 35% of them singletons; the top ten hold roughly 12%. The V end was cut by 1 base, the J end by 5 bases, with 14 bases between. This CDR3 is 15 amino acids long. Germline CDR1 is LNHNV and CDR2 is YYDKDF (reference sequence). V and J are TRBV15 and TRBJ1-1; TRBD1 might be the D (5 bases). The specimen comprised cultured CD8+ T cells from PBMCs, sampled from culture after CMV antigen stimulation. The receptor was isolated from a human donor in good health (CMV status not recorded). Some clones in this sample may be carry-over from other donors' samples. This CDR3 is CATSRAGGRRTEAFF. CDR3 DNA: TGTGCCACCAGCAGAGCGGGGGGAAGACGGACTGAAGCTTTCTTT.